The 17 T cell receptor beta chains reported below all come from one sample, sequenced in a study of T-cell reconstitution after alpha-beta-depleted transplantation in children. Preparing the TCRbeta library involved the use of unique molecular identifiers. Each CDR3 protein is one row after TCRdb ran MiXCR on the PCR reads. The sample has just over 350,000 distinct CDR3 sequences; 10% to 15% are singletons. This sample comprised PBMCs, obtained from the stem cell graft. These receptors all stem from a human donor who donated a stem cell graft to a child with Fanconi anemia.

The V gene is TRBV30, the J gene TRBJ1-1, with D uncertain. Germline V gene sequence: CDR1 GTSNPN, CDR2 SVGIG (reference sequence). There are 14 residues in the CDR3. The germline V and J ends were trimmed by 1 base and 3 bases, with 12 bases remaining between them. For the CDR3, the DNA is TGTGCCTGGAGTGATCCACCAGGTTACACTGAAGCTTTCTTT. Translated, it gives CAWSDPPGYTEAFF.

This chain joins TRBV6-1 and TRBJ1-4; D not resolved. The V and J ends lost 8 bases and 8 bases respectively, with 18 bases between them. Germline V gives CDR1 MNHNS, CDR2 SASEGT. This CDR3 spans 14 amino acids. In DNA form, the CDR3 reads TGTGCCAGCCGTGGAGAACACGGTGGGGAAAAACTGTTTTTT. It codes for CASRGEHGGEKLFF.

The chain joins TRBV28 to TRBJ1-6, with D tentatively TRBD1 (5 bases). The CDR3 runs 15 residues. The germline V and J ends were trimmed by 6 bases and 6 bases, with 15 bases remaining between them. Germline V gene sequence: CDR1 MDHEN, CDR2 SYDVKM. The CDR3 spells CASSPRGFGNSPLHF. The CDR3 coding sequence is TGTGCCAGCAGCCCCCGGGGCTTCGGTAATTCACCCCTCCACTTT. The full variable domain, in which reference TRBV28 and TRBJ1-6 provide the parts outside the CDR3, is DVKVTQSSRYLVKRTGEKVFLECVQDMDHENMFWYRQDPGLGLRLIYFSYDVKMKEKGDIPEGYSVSREKKERFSLILESASTNQTSMYLCASSPRGFGNSPLHFGNGTRLTVT.

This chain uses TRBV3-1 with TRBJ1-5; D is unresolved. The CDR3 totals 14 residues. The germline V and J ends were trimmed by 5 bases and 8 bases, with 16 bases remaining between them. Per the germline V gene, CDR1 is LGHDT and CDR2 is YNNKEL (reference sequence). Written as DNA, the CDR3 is TGTGCCAGCAGCACCAATCCCGGTCGGAAGCCCCAGCATTTT. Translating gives CASSTNPGRKPQHF.

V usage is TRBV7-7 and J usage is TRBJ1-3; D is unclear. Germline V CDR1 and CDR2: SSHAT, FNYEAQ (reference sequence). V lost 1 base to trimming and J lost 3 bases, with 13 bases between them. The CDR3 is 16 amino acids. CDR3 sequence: CASSLDLREVGNTIYF. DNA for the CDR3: TGTGCCAGCAGCTTAGATTTGAGAGAGGTTGGAAACACCATATATTTT.

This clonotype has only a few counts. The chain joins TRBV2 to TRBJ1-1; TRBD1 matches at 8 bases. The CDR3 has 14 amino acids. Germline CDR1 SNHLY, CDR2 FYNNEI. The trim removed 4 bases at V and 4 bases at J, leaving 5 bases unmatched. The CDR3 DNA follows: TGTGCCAGCAGTGGGACAGGGCCGGGCACTGAAGCTTTCTTT. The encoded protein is CASSGTGPGTEAFF.

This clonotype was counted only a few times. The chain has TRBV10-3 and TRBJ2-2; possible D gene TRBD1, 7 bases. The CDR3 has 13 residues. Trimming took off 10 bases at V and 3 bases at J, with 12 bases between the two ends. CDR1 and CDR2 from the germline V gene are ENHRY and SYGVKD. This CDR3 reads CATRGADTGELFF. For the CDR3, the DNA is TGTGCCACCAGGGGGGCCGACACCGGGGAGCTGTTTTTT.

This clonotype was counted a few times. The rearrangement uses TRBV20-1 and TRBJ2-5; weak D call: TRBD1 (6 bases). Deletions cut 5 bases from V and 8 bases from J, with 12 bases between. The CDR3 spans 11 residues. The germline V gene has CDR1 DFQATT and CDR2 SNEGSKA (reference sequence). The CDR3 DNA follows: TGCAGTGCTCGGCCGGACAGCACCCAGTACTTC. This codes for CSARPDSTQYF.

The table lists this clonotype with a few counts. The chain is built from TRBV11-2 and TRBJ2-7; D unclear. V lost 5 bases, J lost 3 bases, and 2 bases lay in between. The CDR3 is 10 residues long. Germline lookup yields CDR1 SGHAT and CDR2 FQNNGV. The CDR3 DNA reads TGTGCCAGCAGCCACTACGAGCAGTACTTC. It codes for CASSHYEQYF.

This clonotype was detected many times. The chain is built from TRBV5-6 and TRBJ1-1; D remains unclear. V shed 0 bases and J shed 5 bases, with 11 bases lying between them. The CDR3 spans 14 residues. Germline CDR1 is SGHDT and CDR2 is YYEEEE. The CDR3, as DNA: TGTGCCAGCAGCTTGGCTTCGGGCCCGACTGAAGCTTTCTTT. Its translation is CASSLASGPTEAFF.

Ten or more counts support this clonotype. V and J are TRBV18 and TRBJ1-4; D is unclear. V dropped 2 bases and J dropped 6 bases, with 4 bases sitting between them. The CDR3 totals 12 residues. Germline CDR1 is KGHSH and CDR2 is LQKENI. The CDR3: CASSPNDEKLFF. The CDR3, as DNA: TGTGCCAGCTCACCAAACGATGAAAAACTGTTTTTT.

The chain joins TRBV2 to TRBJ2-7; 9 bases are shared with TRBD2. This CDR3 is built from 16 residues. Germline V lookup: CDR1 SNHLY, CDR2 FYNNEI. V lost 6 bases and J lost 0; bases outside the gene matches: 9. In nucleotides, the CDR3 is TGTGCCAGCAGGACTAGCGGTGCCCTGACCTCCTACGAGCAGTACTTC. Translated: CASRTSGALTSYEQYF.

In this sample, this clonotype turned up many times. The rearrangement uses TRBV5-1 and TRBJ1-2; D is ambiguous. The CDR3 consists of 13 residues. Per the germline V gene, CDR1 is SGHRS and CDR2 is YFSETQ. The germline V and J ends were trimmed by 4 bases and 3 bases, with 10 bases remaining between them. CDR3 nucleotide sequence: TGCGCCAGCAGCGACGACGTTTACTATGGCTACACCTTC. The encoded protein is CASSDDVYYGYTF.

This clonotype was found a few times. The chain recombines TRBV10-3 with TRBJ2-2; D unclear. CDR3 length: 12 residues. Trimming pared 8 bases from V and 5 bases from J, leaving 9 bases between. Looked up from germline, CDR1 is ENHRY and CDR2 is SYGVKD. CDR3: CAIAGVTGELFF. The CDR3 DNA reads TGTGCCATCGCAGGAGTGACCGGGGAGCTGTTTTTT.

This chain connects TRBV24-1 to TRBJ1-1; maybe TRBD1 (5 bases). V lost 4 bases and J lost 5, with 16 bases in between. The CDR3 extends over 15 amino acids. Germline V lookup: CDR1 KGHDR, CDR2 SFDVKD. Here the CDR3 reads CATSDGTAGRTEAFF. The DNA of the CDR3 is TGTGCCACCAGTGACGGAACCGCAGGGCGGACTGAAGCTTTCTTT.

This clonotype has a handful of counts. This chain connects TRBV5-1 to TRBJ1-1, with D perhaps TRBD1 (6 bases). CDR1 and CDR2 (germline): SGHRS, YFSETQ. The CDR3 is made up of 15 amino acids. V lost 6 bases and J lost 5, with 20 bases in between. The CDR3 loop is CASTPGGGGRTEAFF. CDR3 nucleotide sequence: TGCGCCAGCACCCCGGGGGGGGGCGGAAGGACTGAAGCTTTCTTT.

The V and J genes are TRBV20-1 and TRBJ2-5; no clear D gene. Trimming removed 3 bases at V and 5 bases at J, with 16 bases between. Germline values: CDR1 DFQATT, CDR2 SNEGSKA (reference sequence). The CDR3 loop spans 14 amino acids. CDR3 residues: CSASGVPLGETQYF. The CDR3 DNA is TGCAGTGCTAGCGGCGTCCCCCTAGGGGAGACCCAGTACTTC.